Presented here are 26 T cell receptor beta chains from one specimen sequenced in a study of Tregs in tolerant kidney transplant recipients. Libraries were prepared by immunoSEQ multiplex PCR; TCRdb keeps only in-frame clonotypes and omits some of them. The sample lists over 50,000 clones, roughly 85% seen once, with around 2.3% in the top ten. The sample was Tregs from blood, taken before the transplant. The receptors originated from a human donor who received a combined kidney and bone marrow transplant.

The rearrangement joins TRBV6-5 to TRBJ2-7; TRBD2 agrees at 12 bases. The CDR3 runs to 16 residues. Germline V gives CDR1 MNHEY, CDR2 SVGAGI. Trimming removed 2 bases from V and 2 bases from J; junction bases left unmatched: 4. CDR3 loop: CASSYARTSGTYEQYF. In nucleotides, the CDR3 is TGTGCCAGCAGTTACGCCAGGACTAGCGGGACCTACGAGCAGTACTTC.

Only a few counts were recorded for this clone. This chain links TRBV2 with TRBJ2-1; D is unclear. The CDR3 covers 14 residues. Germline loops: CDR1 SNHLY, CDR2 FYNNEI. V lost 5 bases and J lost 9, with 17 bases in between. In DNA form, the CDR3 reads TGTGCCAGCAGTCCTTGGGTAGCCGGTTCTGAGCAGTTCTTC. Its protein product is CASSPWVAGSEQFF.

The CDR3 coding sequence is TGTGCCAGCAGCGTAGCTACGGCTAATGAGCAGTTCTTC. Translation: CASSVATANEQFF. The chain is built from TRBV9 and TRBJ2-1, with D unclear. Germline values: CDR1 SGDLS, CDR2 YYNGEE. Trimming removed 0 bases from V and 7 bases from J, with 8 bases in between. The CDR3 covers 13 residues. The full variable domain, completed using reference TRBV9 and TRBJ2-1, is DSGVTQTPKHLITATGQRVTLRCSPRSGDLSVYWYQQSLDQGLQFLIQYYNGEERAKGNILERFSAQQFPDLHSELNLSSLELGDSALYFCASSVATANEQFFGPGTRLTVL.

The chain has TRBV5-8 and TRBJ2-7; 8 bases match TRBD1. V lost 7 bases and J lost 5; bases outside the gene matches: 11. The CDR3 has 14 amino acids. Germline V gene data show CDR1 as SGHTS and CDR2 as YDEGEE. The CDR3 DNA sequence: TGTGCCAGCTCGGACTGGCAGGGGGCCGACGAGCAGTACTTC. Protein sequence: CASSDWQGADEQYF.

The rearrangement joins TRBV5-6 to TRBJ1-2; perhaps TRBD1 as D (5 bases). Between the trimmed V and J ends, which lost 3 bases and 2 bases, there was a span of 14 bases. Germline CDR1 is SGHDT and CDR2 is YYEEEE. The CDR3 extends over 15 amino acids. Written as DNA, the CDR3 is TGTGCCAGCAGCTCACCGACAGACATCAACTATGGCTACACCTTC. Translated, it gives CASSSPTDINYGYTF. Full variable domain (missing parts from reference TRBV5-6 and TRBJ1-2): DAGVTQSPTHLIKTRGQQVTLRCSPKSGHDTVSWYQQALGQGPQFIFQYYEEEERQRGNFPDRFSGHQFPNYSSELNVNALLLGDSALYLCASSSPTDINYGYTFGSGTRLTVV.

The genes are TRBV2 and TRBJ2-1; possible D gene TRBD1, 6 bases. With 6 bases removed from V and 2 bases from J, the gap between germline ends came to 20 bases. Germline assignment: CDR1 SNHLY and CDR2 FYNNEI. The CDR3 totals 17 residues. CDR3 in amino acids: CASSPPMTGFPYNEQFF. The CDR3 DNA sequence: TGTGCCAGCAGCCCTCCTATGACAGGATTCCCCTACAATGAGCAGTTCTTC.

The CDR3 DNA follows: TGTGCCAGCAGCCAACCAGGGTTAGGTGAAGAGACCCAGTACTTC. It yields the protein CASSQPGLGEETQYF. The chain uses TRBV11-2 and TRBJ2-5; tentative D call: TRBD1 (5 bases). The CDR3 totals 15 residues. Germline assignment: CDR1 SGHAT and CDR2 FQNNGV. V lost 5 bases and J lost 3, with 16 bases in between.

The V and J genes are TRBV19 and TRBJ2-2; D call uncertain. The CDR3 runs to 14 residues. Germline CDR1 reads LNHDA; CDR2 reads SQIVND (reference sequence). Trimming took 3 bases from V and 1 from J, leaving 6 bases between them. The CDR3, as DNA: TGTGCCAGTAGTATTTGGCGGAACACCGGGGAGCTGTTTTTT. Protein sequence: CASSIWRNTGELFF.

This rearrangement joins TRBV5-1 to TRBJ1-1; 7 bases match TRBD1. V gave up 3 bases and J gave up 7 bases; unmatched junction bases: 3. The CDR3 contains 12 residues. CDR1 is SGHRS and CDR2 is YFSETQ in the germline V gene. CDR3 nucleotides: TGCGCCAGCAGCTCCAGGGGGGATGAAGCTTTCTTT. Protein: CASSSRGDEAFF.

This chain joins TRBV7-2 and TRBJ2-4, with D perhaps TRBD2 (5 bases). V lost 4 bases and J lost 13, with 17 bases in between. Germline V gives CDR1 SGHTA, CDR2 FQGNSA. The CDR3 runs to 13 residues. The CDR3: CASSSPPDSKQYF. The DNA for the CDR3 is TGTGCCAGCAGCTCCCCACCGGACTCCAAGCAGTACTTC.

V is TRBV4-1 and J is TRBJ1-1; 11 nucleotides align to TRBD1. Germline-derived CDR1 and CDR2 are MGHRA and YSYEKL. V lost 4 bases to trimming and J lost 5 bases; unmatched junction nucleotides: 3. CDR3 length: 14 amino acids. In DNA, the CDR3 is TGCGCCAGCAGCCCAGGGACAGGGGGTACTGAAGCTTTCTTT. Translating gives CASSPGTGGTEAFF.

CDR3 sequence: CASSASETQYF. In nucleotides, the CDR3 is TGTGCCAGCAGCGCCTCGGAGACCCAGTACTTC. This chain links TRBV7-6 with TRBJ2-5, with D hard to call. V lost 5 bases and J lost 5, with 6 bases in between. The CDR3 sequence is 11 residues long. Germline CDR1 SGHVS, CDR2 FNYEAQ.

The genes are TRBV2 and TRBJ1-1, with D tentatively TRBD1 (5 bases). CDR3 length: 13 amino acids. Germline V gene data show CDR1 as SNHLY and CDR2 as FYNNEI. Deletions cut 4 bases from V and 2 bases from J, with 8 bases between. CDR3 in amino acids: CASSGTLNTEAFF. CDR3 DNA sequence: TGTGCCAGCAGTGGGACACTTAACACTGAAGCTTTCTTT. Together with reference TRBV2 and TRBJ1-1, the CDR3 gives the full variable domain: EPEVTQTPSHQVTQMGQEVILRCVPISNHLYFYWYRQILGQKVEFLVSFYNNEISEKSEIFDDQFSVERPDGSNFTLKIRSTKLEDSAMYFCASSGTLNTEAFFGQGTRLTVV.

The chain combines TRBV20-1 with TRBJ1-3; D not certain. The CDR3 covers 11 residues. Trimming left V 2 bases short and J 4 bases short, with 3 bases between. CDR1 is DFQATT, CDR2 SNEGSKA, per germline (reference sequence). The CDR3 DNA reads TGCAGTGCTAGATTGGGAAACACCATATATTTT. Its translation: CSARLGNTIYF.

This clone was counted a few times. The chain employs TRBV18 and TRBJ2-7; 9 bases agree with TRBD1. CDR1 KGHSH and CDR2 LQKENI come from the germline V gene. CDR3 length: 15 amino acids. The junction had 7 bases not matched to a gene; V was cut back by 3 bases and J by 4 bases. The CDR3 protein is CASSPPDRGGYEQYF. CDR3 bases: TGTGCCAGCTCACCCCCGGACAGGGGAGGGTACGAGCAGTACTTC.

V and J are TRBV6-5 and TRBJ1-1; D ambiguous. The V gene lost 5 bases and the J gene lost 8 bases, with 15 bases spanning the gap. Germline V lookup: CDR1 MNHEY, CDR2 SVGAGI. The CDR3 is 13 residues long. The CDR3 coding sequence is TGTGCCAGCAGTCCAGTACGGGCAGTCGAAGCTTTCTTT. Translated, it gives CASSPVRAVEAFF.

This chain joins TRBV7-2 and TRBJ2-3, with 11 bases that match TRBD2. Germline values: CDR1 SGHTA, CDR2 FQGNSA. V lost 6 bases, J lost 6 bases, and 5 bases stayed unmatched. The CDR3 spans 14 residues. The CDR3 nucleotides read TGTGCCAGCAGTCTAGCGGGAGGACGGGATACGCAGTATTTT. As protein: CASSLAGGRDTQYF.

This clone has just a few counts. The chain couples TRBV5-6 to TRBJ2-7; 11 bases line up with TRBD2. The CDR3 runs 15 residues. With 6 bases clipped from V and 6 bases from J, the junction kept 11 bases outside the gene matches. Germline CDR1 SGHDT, CDR2 YYEEEE. CDR3 sequence: CASTLAGGPFFEQYF. The CDR3, as DNA: TGTGCCAGCACGTTAGCGGGAGGGCCCTTTTTCGAGCAGTACTTC.

The genes are TRBV19 and TRBJ1-2; 8 bases line up with TRBD1. Germline V gives CDR1 LNHDA, CDR2 SQIVND (reference sequence). V was pared by 5 bases and J by 2 bases, with 7 bases of the junction left unmatched. CDR3 length equals 15 residues. The CDR3 region has the DNA TGTGCCAGTAGTGTGAGGGACAGGACCAACTATGGCTACACCTTC. Its translation: CASSVRDRTNYGYTF.

The table lists this clone with a few counts. Given a much more abundant clone one base away, this may be a read error. The V gene is TRBV12-5, the J gene TRBJ1-6, with D perhaps TRBD1 (5 bases). The germline CDR1 and CDR2 sequences are LGHNT and FRNRAP. There are 16 residues in the CDR3. The CDR3: CARGLGGVGPMGTLHF. The CDR3 region has the DNA TGTGCTAGGGGTTTGGGGGGGGTTGGCCCAATGGGCACCCTCCACTTT.

This chain connects TRBV19 to TRBJ1-5; D gene unclear. Germline CDR1 is LNHDA and CDR2 is SQIVND (reference sequence). The CDR3 spans 16 residues. Trimming took off 7 bases at V and 5 bases at J, with 21 bases between the two ends. CDR3 region: CASTSRSAGPYQPQHF. As DNA, the CDR3 is TGTGCCAGTACCTCTAGGTCGGCAGGACCCTATCAGCCCCAGCATTTT.

The rearrangement links TRBV2 to TRBJ2-2; perhaps TRBD1 as D (6 bases). Between the trimmed V and J ends, which lost 7 bases and 6 bases, there was a span of 12 bases. Germline V gene data show CDR1 as SNHLY and CDR2 as FYNNEI. The CDR3 consists of 13 residues. The DNA of the CDR3 is TGTGCCAGCACCACAGGGTCCTCCGGGGAGCTGTTTTTT. It is translated as CASTTGSSGELFF.

The V and J genes are TRBV7-2 and TRBJ1-4; D gene ambiguous. Trimming stripped 1 base from V and 0 bases from J, with 6 bases between. This CDR3 spans 15 amino acids. In germline, CDR1 is SGHTA, CDR2 FQGNSA. The CDR3 region has the DNA TGTGCCAGCAGCTTAGATGCAGCAACTAATGAAAAACTGTTTTTT. Amino acid sequence: CASSLDAATNEKLFF.

This clone was seen more than once but under ten times. CDR3 sequence (DNA): TGTGCCAGTAGACACCCGAGCCTAACCTACAATGAGCAGTTCTTC. Protein product: CASRHPSLTYNEQFF. V usage is TRBV19 and J usage is TRBJ2-1; D is ambiguous. The germline CDR1 and CDR2 sequences are LNHDA and SQIVND (reference sequence). The CDR3 consists of 15 residues. The V gene lost 6 bases and the J gene lost 2 bases, with 14 bases spanning the gap.

V is TRBV5-1 and J is TRBJ2-3, with D possibly matching TRBD1 (6 bases). Germline V gene lookup returns CDR1 SGHRS and CDR2 YFSETQ. This CDR3 has 16 residues. V was cut by 3 bases and J by 3 bases, with 17 bases left in between. CDR3 in amino acids: CASSWGDRPGTDTQYF. As DNA, the CDR3 is TGCGCCAGCAGCTGGGGTGACAGGCCGGGAACAGATACGCAGTATTTT.

This chain connects TRBV12-5 to TRBJ2-7; TRBD1 agrees at 9 bases. Trimming took 6 bases from V and 6 from J; bases not matched to a gene: 9. Germline loops: CDR1 LGHNT, CDR2 FRNRAP. The CDR3 totals 14 residues. CDR3 amino acids: CASGPGTGRFEQYF. The CDR3 DNA follows: TGTGCTAGTGGCCCAGGGACAGGGCGGTTCGAGCAGTACTTC.